This TCR beta chain was found in a study of cytomegalovirus exposure and HLA in healthy donors. Study-wide results and caveats: The later analysis indicated that the majority of CMV-associated TCR beta chains appeared HLA-restricted. It was reported that TCR beta sequences correctly inferred the HLA-A and HLA-B alleles for most subjects.

Comments on this clone: Its antigen is as yet unknown.

The V gene end was trimmed by 2 bases and the J gene end by 0 bases; junction bases not matched to a gene: 14. Germline V CDR1 and CDR2: SGDLS, YYNGEE. The CDR3 is 18 residues long. PCR was performed using 60 Vbeta and 13 Jbeta primers. Data came from immunoSEQ multiplex PCR; TCRdb stores just in-frame clones and leaves some out. The sample has approximately 210,000 clones; 60% to 80% are singletons. The V and J genes are TRBV9 and TRBJ2-7, with 7 bases matching TRBD2. Material for sequencing was PBMCs. This clonotype was obtained from a young woman in good health and CMV-seropositive. This chain's CDR3 is CASSVNDGDRDYSYEQYF. The DNA of the CDR3 is TGTGCCAGCAGCGTTAACGACGGAGACCGGGACTACTCCTACGAGCAGTACTTC.